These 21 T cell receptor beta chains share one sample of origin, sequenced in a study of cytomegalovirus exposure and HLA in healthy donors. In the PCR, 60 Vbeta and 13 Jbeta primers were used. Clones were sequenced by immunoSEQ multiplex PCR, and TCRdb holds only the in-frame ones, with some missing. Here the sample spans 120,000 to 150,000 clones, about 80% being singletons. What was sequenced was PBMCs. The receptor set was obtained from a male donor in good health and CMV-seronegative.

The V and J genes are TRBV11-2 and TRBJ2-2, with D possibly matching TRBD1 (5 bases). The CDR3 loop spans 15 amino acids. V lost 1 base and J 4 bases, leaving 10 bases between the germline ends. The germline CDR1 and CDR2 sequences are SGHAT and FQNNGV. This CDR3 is CASSLGGDGTGELFF. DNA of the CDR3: TGTGCCAGCAGCTTAGGGGGCGATGGCACCGGGGAGCTGTTTTTT.

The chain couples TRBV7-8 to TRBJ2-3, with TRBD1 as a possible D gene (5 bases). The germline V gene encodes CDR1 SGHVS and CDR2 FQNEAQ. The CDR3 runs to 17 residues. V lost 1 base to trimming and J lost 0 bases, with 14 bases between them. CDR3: CASSLGRQGLSTDTQYF. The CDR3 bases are TGTGCCAGCAGCTTAGGTCGCCAGGGCTTAAGCACAGATACGCAGTATTTT.

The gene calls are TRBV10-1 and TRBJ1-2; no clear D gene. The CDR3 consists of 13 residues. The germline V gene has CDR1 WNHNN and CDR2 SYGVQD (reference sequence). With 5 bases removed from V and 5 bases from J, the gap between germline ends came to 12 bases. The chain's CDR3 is CASSKNTDYGYTF. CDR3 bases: TGCGCCAGCAGTAAGAATACAGATTATGGCTACACCTTC.

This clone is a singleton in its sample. The CDR3 loop is CASSSDREVKLFF. CDR3 coding DNA: TGTGCCAGCAGCTCGGACAGGGAGGTGAAACTGTTTTTT. The J gene is TRBJ1-4, the V gene TRBV7-2; 8 nucleotides match TRBD1. The CDR3 is made up of 13 amino acids. CDR1 and CDR2 (germline): SGHTA, FQGNSA. J gave up 11 bases and V 4 bases, and 6 bases lay outside the gene matches.

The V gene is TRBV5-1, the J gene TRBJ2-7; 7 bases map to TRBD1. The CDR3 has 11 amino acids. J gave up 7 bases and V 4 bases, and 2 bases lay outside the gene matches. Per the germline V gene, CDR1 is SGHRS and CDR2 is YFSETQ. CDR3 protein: CASSADREQYF. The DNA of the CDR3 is TGCGCCAGCAGCGCGGACAGGGAGCAGTACTTC. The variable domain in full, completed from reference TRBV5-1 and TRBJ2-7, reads KAGVTQTPRYLIKTRGQQVTLSCSPISGHRSVSWYQQTPGQGLQFLFEYFSETQRNKGNFPGRFSGRQFSNSRSEMNVSTLELGDSALYLCASSADREQYFGPGTRLTVT.

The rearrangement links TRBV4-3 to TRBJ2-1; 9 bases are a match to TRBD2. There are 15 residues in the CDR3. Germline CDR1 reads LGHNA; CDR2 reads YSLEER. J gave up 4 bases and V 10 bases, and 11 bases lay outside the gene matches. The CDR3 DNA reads TGCGCCACCTCCAAGAGACTAGCGGAGTACAATGAGCAGTTCTTC. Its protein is CATSKRLAEYNEQFF.

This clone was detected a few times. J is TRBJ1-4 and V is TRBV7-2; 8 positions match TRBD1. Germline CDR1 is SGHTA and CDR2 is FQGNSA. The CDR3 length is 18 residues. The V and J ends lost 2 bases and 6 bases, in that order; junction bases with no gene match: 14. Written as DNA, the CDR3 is TGTGCCAGCAGCTTACCGGCCGACGACAGGGGCGCAGATGAAAAACTGTTTTTT. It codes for CASSLPADDRGADEKLFF.

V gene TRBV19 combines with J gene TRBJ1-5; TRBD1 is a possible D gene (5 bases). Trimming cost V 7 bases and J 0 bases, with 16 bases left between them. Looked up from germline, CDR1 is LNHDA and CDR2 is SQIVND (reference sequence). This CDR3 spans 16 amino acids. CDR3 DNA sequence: TGTGCCAGTATGGGGCGACAGAGCTATAGCAATCAGCCCCAGCATTTT. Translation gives CASMGRQSYSNQPQHF. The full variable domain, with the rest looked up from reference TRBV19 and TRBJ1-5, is DGGITQSPKYLFRKEGQNVTLSCEQNLNHDAMYWYRQDPGQGLRLIYYSQIVNDFQKGDIAEGYSVSREKKESFPLTVTSAQKNPTAFYLCASMGRQSYSNQPQHFGDGTRLSIL.

The CDR3 sequence: CASSHPGTGQNSPLHF. The CDR3 DNA reads TGCGCCAGCAGCCACCCCGGGACAGGGCAAAATTCACCCCTCCACTTT. The chain couples TRBV4-3 to TRBJ1-6; 9 bases match TRBD1. Germline values: CDR1 LGHNA, CDR2 YSLEER. The V gene end was trimmed by 3 bases and the J gene end by 7 bases; junction bases not matched to a gene: 7. This CDR3 contains 16 residues.

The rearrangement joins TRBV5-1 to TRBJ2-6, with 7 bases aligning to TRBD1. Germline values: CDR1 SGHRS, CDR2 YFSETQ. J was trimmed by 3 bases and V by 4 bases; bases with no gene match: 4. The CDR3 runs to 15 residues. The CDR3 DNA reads TGCGCCAGCAGCGACCCAGGGGGTGGGGCCAACGTCCTGACTTTC. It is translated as CASSDPGGGANVLTF. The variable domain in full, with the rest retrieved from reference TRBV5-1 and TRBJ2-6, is KAGVTQTPRYLIKTRGQQVTLSCSPISGHRSVSWYQQTPGQGLQFLFEYFSETQRNKGNFPGRFSGRQFSNSRSEMNVSTLELGDSALYLCASSDPGGGANVLTFGAGSRLTVL.

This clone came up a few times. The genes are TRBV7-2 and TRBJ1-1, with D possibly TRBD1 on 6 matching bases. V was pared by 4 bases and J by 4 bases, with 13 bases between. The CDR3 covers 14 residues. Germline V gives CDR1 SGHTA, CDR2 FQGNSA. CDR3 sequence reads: CASSSLQGGTEAFF. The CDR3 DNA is TGTGCCAGCAGCTCCCTACAAGGGGGCACTGAAGCTTTCTTT.

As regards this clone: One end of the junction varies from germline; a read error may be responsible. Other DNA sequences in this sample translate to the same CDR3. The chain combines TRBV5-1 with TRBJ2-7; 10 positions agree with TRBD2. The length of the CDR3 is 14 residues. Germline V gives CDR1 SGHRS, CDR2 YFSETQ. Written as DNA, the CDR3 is TGCGCTAGCAGCTTGGGTAGCGGGGGGTACGAGCAGTACTTC. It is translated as CASSLGSGGYEQYF.

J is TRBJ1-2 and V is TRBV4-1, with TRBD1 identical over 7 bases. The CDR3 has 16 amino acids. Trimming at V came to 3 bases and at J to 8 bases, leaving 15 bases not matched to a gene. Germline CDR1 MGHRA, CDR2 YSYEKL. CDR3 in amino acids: CASSQDYITGADGYTF. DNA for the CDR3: TGCGCCAGCAGCCAGGATTACATTACAGGGGCGGACGGCTACACCTTC.

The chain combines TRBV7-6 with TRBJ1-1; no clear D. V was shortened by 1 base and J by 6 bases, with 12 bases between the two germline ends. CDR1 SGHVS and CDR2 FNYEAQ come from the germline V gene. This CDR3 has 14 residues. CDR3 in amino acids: CASSLVEGAAEAFF. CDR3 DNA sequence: TGTGCCAGCAGCTTAGTAGAGGGAGCAGCTGAAGCTTTCTTT.

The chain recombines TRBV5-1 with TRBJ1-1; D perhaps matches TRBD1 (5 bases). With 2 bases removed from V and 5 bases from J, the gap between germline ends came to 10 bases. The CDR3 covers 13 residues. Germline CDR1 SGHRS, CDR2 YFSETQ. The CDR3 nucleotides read TGCGCCAGCAGCTTTGGGGCGCTTACTGAAGCTTTCTTT. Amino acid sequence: CASSFGALTEAFF.

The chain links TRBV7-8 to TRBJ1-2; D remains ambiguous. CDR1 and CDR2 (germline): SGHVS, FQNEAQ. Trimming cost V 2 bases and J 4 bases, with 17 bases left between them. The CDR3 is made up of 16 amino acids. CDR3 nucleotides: TGTGCCAGCAGCTTATTGGGCACGGGGATGTTCTATGGCTACACCTTC. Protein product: CASSLLGTGMFYGYTF.

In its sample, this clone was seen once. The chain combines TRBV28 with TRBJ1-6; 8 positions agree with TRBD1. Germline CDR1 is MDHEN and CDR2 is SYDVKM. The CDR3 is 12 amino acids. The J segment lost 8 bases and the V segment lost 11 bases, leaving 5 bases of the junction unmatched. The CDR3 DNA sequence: TGTGCCGGGGGACAGGTGGATTCACCCCTCCACTTT. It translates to CAGGQVDSPLHF.

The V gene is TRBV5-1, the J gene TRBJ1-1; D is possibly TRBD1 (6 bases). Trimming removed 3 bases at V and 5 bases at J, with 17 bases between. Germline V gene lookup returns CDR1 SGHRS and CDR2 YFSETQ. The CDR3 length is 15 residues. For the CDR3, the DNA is TGCGCCAGCAGCTCGATTCAGACAGGATCTACTGAAGCTTTCTTT. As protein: CASSSIQTGSTEAFF.

The CDR3 DNA reads as TGTGCCAGCGGCAATACAGGCTACGAGCAGTACTTC. Translated: CASGNTGYEQYF. The J gene is TRBJ2-7, the V gene TRBV4-2, with D tentatively TRBD1 (5 bases). V lost 8 bases and J 3 bases, leaving 11 bases between the germline ends. CDR1 and CDR2 from the germline V gene are LGHNA and YNFKEQ. CDR3 length equals 12 residues.

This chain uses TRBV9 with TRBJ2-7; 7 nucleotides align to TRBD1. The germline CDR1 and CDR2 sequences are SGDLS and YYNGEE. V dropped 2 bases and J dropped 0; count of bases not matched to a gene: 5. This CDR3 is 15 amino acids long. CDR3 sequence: CASSVGTESSYEQYF. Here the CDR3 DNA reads TGTGCCAGCAGCGTTGGGACAGAGAGCTCCTACGAGCAGTACTTC.

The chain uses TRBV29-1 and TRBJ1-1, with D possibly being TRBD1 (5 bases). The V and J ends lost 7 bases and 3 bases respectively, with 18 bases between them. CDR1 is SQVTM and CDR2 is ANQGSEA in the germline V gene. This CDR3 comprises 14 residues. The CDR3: CSAKTQGGHTEAFF. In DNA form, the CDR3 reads TGCAGCGCAAAAACGCAGGGAGGTCACACTGAAGCTTTCTTT.